Many counts were recorded for the clone carrying this T cell receptor (beta chain). Its cognate antigen is unknown. The source of the sample is a study of post-analysis software for immune sequencing data. Study-level background: The disease courses spanned relapsing-remitting, secondary progressive and progressive-relapsing forms of multiple sclerosis.

Study-level points and caveats: In patients, five or six TRBV segments were more frequent than in controls, with TRBV5-6, TRBV5-1 and TRBV20-1 among them. Multiple sclerosis patients had significantly lower normalized Chao1 diversity than controls.

CDR1 is LGHDT, CDR2 YNNKEL, per germline (reference sequence). The CDR3 sequence is 16 residues long. Trimming at V came to 0 bases and at J to 4 bases, leaving 5 bases not matched to a gene. The library was made from cDNA and included unique molecular identifiers. Using its own MiXCR run on the PCR reads, TCRdb lists one record per CDR3 protein. The data contain roughly 170,000 distinct CDR3 sequences, approximately 28% of them seen just once; the ten biggest clones take up more than 1.3%. The source of this sequence is a girl between 5 and 17 years old with multiple sclerosis. V usage is TRBV3-1 and J usage is TRBJ2-3; 9 bases line up with TRBD2. The source material was blood. CDR3 region: CASSQDAGGSPDTQYF. The CDR3 coding sequence is TGTGCCAGCAGCCAAGACGCGGGAGGGAGTCCAGATACGCAGTATTTT.